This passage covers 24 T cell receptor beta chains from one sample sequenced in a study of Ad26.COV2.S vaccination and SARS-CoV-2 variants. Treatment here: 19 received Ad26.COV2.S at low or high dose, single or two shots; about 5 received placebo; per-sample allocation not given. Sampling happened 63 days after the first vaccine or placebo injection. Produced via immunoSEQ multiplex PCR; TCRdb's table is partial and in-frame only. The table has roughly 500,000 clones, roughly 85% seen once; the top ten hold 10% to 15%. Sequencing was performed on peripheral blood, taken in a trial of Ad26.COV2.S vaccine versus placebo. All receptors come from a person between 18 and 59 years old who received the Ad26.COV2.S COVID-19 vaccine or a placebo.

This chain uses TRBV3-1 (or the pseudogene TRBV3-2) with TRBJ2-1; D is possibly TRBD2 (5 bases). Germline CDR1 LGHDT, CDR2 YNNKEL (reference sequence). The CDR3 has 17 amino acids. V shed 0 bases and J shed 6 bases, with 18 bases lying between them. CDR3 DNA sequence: TGTGCCAGCAGCCAAGATAGGAGATACGGGATTTCCAATGAGCAGTTCTTC. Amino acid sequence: CASSQDRRYGISNEQFF.

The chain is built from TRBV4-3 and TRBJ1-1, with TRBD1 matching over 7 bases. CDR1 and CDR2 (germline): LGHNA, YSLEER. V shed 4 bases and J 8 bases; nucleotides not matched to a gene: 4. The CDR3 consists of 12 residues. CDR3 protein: CASSRVQGEAFF. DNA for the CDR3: TGCGCCAGCAGCCGCGTACAGGGGGAAGCTTTCTTT.

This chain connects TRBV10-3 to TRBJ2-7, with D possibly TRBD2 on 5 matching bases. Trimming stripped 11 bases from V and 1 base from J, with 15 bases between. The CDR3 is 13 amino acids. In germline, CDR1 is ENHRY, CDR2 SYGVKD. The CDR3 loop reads CAVLGGGSYEQYF. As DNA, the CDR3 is TGTGCCGTCCTGGGCGGCGGGTCCTACGAGCAGTACTTC.

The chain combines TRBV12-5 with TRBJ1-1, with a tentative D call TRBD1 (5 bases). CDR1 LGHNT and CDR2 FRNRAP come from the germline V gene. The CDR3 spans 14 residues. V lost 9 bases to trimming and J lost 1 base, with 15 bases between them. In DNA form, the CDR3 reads TGTGCTAGCCGGGAGGGGCAGCGGAACACTGAAGCTTTCTTT. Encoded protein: CASREGQRNTEAFF.

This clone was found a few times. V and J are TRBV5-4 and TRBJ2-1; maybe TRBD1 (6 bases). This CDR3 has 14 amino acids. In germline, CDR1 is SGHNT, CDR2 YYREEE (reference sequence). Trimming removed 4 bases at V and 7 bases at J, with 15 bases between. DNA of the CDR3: TGTGCCAGCAGCATAAAGACAGGCAGGAATGAGCAGTTCTTC. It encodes CASSIKTGRNEQFF.

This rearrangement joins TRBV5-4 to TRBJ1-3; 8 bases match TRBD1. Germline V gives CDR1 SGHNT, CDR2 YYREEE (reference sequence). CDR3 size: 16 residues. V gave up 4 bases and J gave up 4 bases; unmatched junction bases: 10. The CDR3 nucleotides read TGTGCCAGCAGCGACCCACAGGGGGGCGCGGGAAACACCATATATTTT. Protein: CASSDPQGGAGNTIYF.

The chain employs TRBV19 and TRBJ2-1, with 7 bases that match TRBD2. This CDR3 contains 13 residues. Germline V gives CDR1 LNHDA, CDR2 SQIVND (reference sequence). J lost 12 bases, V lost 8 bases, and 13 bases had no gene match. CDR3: CASGPEGGLVQFF. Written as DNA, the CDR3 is TGTGCCAGTGGGCCGGAGGGCGGACTAGTGCAGTTCTTC.

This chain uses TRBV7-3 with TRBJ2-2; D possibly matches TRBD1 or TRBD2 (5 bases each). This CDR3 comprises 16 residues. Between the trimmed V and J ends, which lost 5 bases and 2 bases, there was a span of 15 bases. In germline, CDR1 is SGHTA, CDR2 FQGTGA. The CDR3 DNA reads TGTGCCAGCAGCCTCACACCGGGACCCAACACCGGGGAGCTGTTTTTT. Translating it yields CASSLTPGPNTGELFF.

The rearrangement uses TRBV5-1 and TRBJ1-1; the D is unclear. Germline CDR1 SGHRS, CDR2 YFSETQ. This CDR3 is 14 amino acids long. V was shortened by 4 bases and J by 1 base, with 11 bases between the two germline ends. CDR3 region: CASSPRPKNTEAFF. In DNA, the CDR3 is TGCGCCAGCAGCCCTAGACCGAAGAACACTGAAGCTTTCTTT.

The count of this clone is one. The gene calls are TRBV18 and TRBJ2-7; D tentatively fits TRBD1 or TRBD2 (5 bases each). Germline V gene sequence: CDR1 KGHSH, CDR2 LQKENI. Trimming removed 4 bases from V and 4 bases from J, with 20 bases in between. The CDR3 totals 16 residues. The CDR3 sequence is CASSQLIGTPGYEQYF. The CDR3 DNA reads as TGTGCCAGCTCACAACTCATCGGGACCCCTGGATACGAGCAGTACTTC.

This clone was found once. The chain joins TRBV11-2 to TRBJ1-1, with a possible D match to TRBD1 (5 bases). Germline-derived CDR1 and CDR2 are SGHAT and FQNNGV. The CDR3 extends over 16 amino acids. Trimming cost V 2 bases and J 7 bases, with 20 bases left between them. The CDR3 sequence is CASSLLGALTFDEAFF. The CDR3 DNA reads TGTGCCAGCAGCTTATTAGGGGCCCTAACCTTCGATGAAGCTTTCTTT.

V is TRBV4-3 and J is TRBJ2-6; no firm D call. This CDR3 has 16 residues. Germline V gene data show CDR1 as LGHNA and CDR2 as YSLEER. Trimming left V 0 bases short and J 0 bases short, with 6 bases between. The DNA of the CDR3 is TGCGCCAGCAGCCAAGATTTAACCTCTGGGGCCAACGTCCTGACTTTC. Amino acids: CASSQDLTSGANVLTF.

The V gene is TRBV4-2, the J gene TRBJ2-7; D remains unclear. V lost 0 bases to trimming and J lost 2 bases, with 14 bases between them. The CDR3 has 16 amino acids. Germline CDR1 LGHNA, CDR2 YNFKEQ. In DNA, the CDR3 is TGTGCCAGCAGCCAAGAAGCCCAGAGGCCTACCTACGAGCAGTACTTC. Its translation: CASSQEAQRPTYEQYF.

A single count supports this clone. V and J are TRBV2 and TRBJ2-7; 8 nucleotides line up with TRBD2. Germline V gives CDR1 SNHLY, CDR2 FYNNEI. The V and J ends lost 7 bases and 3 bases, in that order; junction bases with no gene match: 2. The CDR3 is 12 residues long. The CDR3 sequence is CASTGTSYEQYF. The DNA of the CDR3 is TGTGCCAGCACCGGGACTAGCTACGAGCAGTACTTC.

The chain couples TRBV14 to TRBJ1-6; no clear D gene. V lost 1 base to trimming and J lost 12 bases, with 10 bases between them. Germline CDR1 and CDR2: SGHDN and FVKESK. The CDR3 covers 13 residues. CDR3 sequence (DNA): TGTGCCAGCAGCCAAGCAACCCCGGGACCCCTCCACTTT. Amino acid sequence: CASSQATPGPLHF.

DNA of the CDR3: TGTGCCAGCAGTGACAAGTTAGCTCTCCCAGATACGCAGTATTTT. Its protein product is CASSDKLALPDTQYF. The V and J genes are TRBV6-4 and TRBJ2-3; D is unresolved. The CDR3 spans 15 residues. With 2 bases removed from V and 4 bases from J, the gap between germline ends came to 13 bases. CDR1 is MRHNA and CDR2 is SNTAGT in the germline V gene.

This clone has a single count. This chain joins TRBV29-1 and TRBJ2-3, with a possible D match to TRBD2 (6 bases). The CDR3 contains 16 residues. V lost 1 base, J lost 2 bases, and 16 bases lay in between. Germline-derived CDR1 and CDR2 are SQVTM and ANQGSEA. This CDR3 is CSVEGGVSGPTDTQYF. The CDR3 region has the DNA TGCAGCGTTGAAGGGGGGGTTAGCGGACCCACAGATACGCAGTATTTT.

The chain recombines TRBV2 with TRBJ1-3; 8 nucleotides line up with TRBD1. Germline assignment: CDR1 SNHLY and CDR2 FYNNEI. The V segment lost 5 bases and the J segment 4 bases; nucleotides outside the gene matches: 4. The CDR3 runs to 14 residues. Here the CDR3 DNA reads TGTGCCAGCAGTAGCAGGGGGCTAGGAAACACCATATATTTT. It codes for CASSSRGLGNTIYF.

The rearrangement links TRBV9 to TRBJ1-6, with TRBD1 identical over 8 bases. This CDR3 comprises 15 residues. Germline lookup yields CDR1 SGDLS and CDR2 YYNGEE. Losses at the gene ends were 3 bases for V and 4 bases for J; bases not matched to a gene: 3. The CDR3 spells CASSATGDYNSPLHF. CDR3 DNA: TGTGCCAGCAGCGCGACAGGGGATTATAATTCACCCCTCCACTTT.

CDR3 DNA: TGTGCCAGCAGCCACCTTAGTGGCTACGAGCAGTACTTC. Translated: CASSHLSGYEQYF. The chain is built from TRBV11-1 and TRBJ2-7; no clear D. Germline V lookup: CDR1 SGHAT, CDR2 FQDESV (reference sequence). The CDR3 loop spans 13 amino acids. The ends were cut back, 5 bases at V and 3 bases at J, with 11 bases in the middle.

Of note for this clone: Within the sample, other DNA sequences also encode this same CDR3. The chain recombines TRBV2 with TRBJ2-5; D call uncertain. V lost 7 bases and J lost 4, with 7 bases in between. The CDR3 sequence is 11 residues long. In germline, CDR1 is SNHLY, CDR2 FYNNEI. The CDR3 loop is CASTIRETQYF. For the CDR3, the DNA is TGTGCCAGCACCATAAGAGAGACCCAGTACTTC.

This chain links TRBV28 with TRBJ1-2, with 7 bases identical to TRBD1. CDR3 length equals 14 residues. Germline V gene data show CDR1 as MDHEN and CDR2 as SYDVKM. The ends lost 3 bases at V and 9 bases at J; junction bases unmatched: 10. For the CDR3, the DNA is TGTGCCAGCAGTTTTAGACAGGGCCTGATGCGCTACACCTTC. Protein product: CASSFRQGLMRYTF.

The CDR3 loop reads CASSQDSAGAYGYTF. The CDR3 DNA reads TGTGCCAGCAGCCAAGATTCGGCAGGGGCCTATGGCTACACCTTC. V gene TRBV3-1 (or the pseudogene TRBV3-2) combines with J gene TRBJ1-2, with D possibly being TRBD1 (6 bases). Germline CDR1 LGHDT, CDR2 YNNKEL (reference sequence). The CDR3 extends over 15 amino acids. V was shortened by 0 bases and J by 4 bases, with 12 bases between the two germline ends.

Here the CDR3 reads CASTRLVSGELFF. For the CDR3, the DNA is TGTGCCAGCACCAGACTAGTGTCTGGGGAGCTGTTTTTT. This chain connects TRBV9 to TRBJ2-2, with D maybe TRBD2 (6 bases). The CDR3 extends over 13 amino acids. The V and J ends lost 6 bases and 8 bases respectively, with 14 bases between them. Germline V gene lookup returns CDR1 SGDLS and CDR2 YYNGEE. Together with reference TRBV9 and TRBJ2-2, the CDR3 gives the full variable domain: DSGVTQTPKHLITATGQRVTLRCSPRSGDLSVYWYQQSLDQGLQFLIQYYNGEERAKGNILERFSAQQFPDLHSELNLSSLELGDSALYFCASTRLVSGELFFGEGSRLTVL.